The 20 T cell receptor beta chains below all came from one sample that was sequenced in a study of shared clonotypes between healthy human individuals. Using immunoSEQ multiplex PCR, the repertoire was profiled, and TCRdb retains in-frame clones only, with some absent. Of some 1,600,000 clones in the sample, 95% to 99% are singletons; the top ten hold around 0.45%. Sequenced: naive CD4+ T cells sorted from blood. Subset in this sample: CD45RA+ positively selected. Receptor source: a man aged 30 to 45 in good health.

The chain carries TRBV7-9 and TRBJ2-5, with a weak D call TRBD2 (6 bases). The V end lost 5 bases, the J end lost 10 bases, and 11 bases lay between the germline ends. This CDR3 contains 11 residues. Germline-derived CDR1 and CDR2 are SEHNR and FQNEAQ (reference sequence). The CDR3 loop is CASSLPRDQYF. The CDR3 nucleotides are TGTGCCAGCAGCCTGCCGCGGGACCAGTACTTC.

The chain has TRBV28 and TRBJ1-5; no firm D call. This CDR3 contains 16 residues. Germline-derived CDR1 and CDR2 are MDHEN and SYDVKM. The ends were cut back, 6 bases at V and 0 bases at J, with 15 bases in the middle. CDR3 nucleotide sequence: TGTGCCAGCAGCTCAGGTCGGCAGTATAGCAATCAGCCCCAGCATTTT. Translated, it gives CASSSGRQYSNQPQHF.

This clone is a singleton in its sample. An end of the junction differs from the germline gene, which may be a read error. This chain connects TRBV7-7 to TRBJ2-5; D unresolved. This CDR3 has 14 amino acids. Germline-derived CDR1 and CDR2 are SSHAT and FNYEAQ (reference sequence). The CDR3 DNA reads TGTGCTAGCAGCCCGGTGAATTCCGGAGAGACCCAGTACTTC. It encodes CASSPVNSGETQYF.

The rearrangement joins TRBV28 to TRBJ1-5; D gene ambiguous. This CDR3 has 18 residues. Trimming stripped 6 bases from V and 5 bases from J, with 26 bases between. Germline V gives CDR1 MDHEN, CDR2 SYDVKM. Here the CDR3 reads CASRVGDNLGGGYQPQHF. The CDR3 region has the DNA TGTGCCAGCAGAGTGGGCGATAACTTGGGAGGAGGGTATCAGCCCCAGCATTTT.

V gene TRBV9 combines with J gene TRBJ2-1, with 10 bases fitting TRBD1. J was trimmed by 3 bases and V by 3 bases; bases with no gene match: 3. CDR3 length: 15 residues. Per germline, CDR1 SGDLS and CDR2 YYNGEE. CDR3 sequence reads: CASSAGTGDYNEQFF. CDR3 DNA sequence: TGTGCCAGCAGCGCCGGGACAGGGGACTACAATGAGCAGTTCTTC.

This chain uses TRBV11-2 with TRBJ2-3; D gene uncertain. The CDR3 sequence is 13 residues long. Trimming removed 4 bases at V and 3 bases at J, with 8 bases between. Germline CDR1 and CDR2: SGHAT and FQNNGV. This CDR3 is CASSYGVTDTQYF. The DNA of the CDR3 is TGTGCCAGCAGCTATGGGGTTACAGATACGCAGTATTTT.

The rearrangement uses TRBV21-1 and TRBJ1-5; the tabulated D call, TRBD1, remains unverified against the DNA. TRBV21-1 is assigned pseudogene status. CDR3 length: 15 residues. CDR3 sequence (DNA): TGTGCCAAACAGTGGGACACAAATAGCAATCAGCCCCAGCATTTT. Its protein product is CAKQWDTNSNQPQHF.

This clone was recorded only once. The CDR3 protein is CASSLIPSGSGQPQHF. CDR3 DNA: TGCGCCAGCAGCCTCATCCCCTCGGGTTCCGGTCAGCCCCAGCATTTT. V gene TRBV4-1 combines with J gene TRBJ1-5; D unclear. CDR3 length: 16 residues. The germline V gene encodes CDR1 MGHRA and CDR2 YSYEKL. V gave up 4 bases and J gave up 6 bases, with 19 bases separating them.

The rearrangement joins TRBV9 to TRBJ2-2, with 7 bases that match TRBD2. The length of the CDR3 is 15 residues. The V gene's germline CDR1 is SGDLS and CDR2 YYNGEE. J lost 3 bases, V lost 3 bases, and 5 bases had no gene match. The CDR3 sequence: CASSGVLADTGELFF. The CDR3 nucleotides are TGTGCCAGCAGCGGGGTCCTAGCGGACACCGGGGAGCTGTTTTTT.

The V and J genes are TRBV5-6 and TRBJ2-7; D call uncertain. The CDR3 is made up of 12 amino acids. CDR1 is SGHDT, CDR2 YYEEEE, per germline. Trimming took 0 bases from V and 4 from J, leaving 5 bases between them. CDR3 protein: CASSLAEYEQYF. The CDR3 region has the DNA TGTGCCAGCAGCTTGGCAGAATACGAGCAGTACTTC.

The chain employs TRBV4-1 and TRBJ2-7, with 14 positions matching TRBD2. The J segment lost 5 bases and the V segment lost 3 bases, leaving 6 bases of the junction unmatched. This CDR3 contains 16 residues. Germline V lookup: CDR1 MGHRA, CDR2 YSYEKL. The CDR3 DNA sequence: TGCGCCAGCAGCCATGGGACTAGCGGGAGCGGGAACGAGCAGTACTTC. This gives the protein CASSHGTSGSGNEQYF.

The chain uses TRBV5-1 and TRBJ1-2; no clear D. CDR3 length: 15 amino acids. The V and J ends lost 4 bases and 0 bases respectively, with 13 bases between them. Germline CDR1 SGHRS, CDR2 YFSETQ. CDR3 DNA: TGCGCCAGCAGCGACCGGCCTCCAGCTAACTATGGCTACACCTTC. Amino acid sequence: CASSDRPPANYGYTF.

V and J are TRBV18 and TRBJ1-4; 7 nucleotides agree with TRBD1. The trim removed 2 bases at V and 6 bases at J, leaving 12 bases unmatched. This CDR3 has 17 residues. Germline CDR1 KGHSH, CDR2 LQKENI. CDR3 residues: CASSPRNRDSGDEKLFF. Here the CDR3 DNA reads TGTGCCAGCTCACCAAGGAACCGGGACAGCGGGGATGAAAAACTGTTTTTT.

This chain uses TRBV30 with TRBJ2-1; a weak D match, TRBD2 (5 bases). Germline CDR1 reads GTSNPN; CDR2 reads SVGIG (reference sequence). V was trimmed by 7 bases and J by 1 base, leaving 11 bases between them. The CDR3 sequence is 13 residues long. CDR3 sequence: CASSGGSYNEQFF. The CDR3 DNA reads TGTGCCTCCAGTGGAGGTTCCTACAATGAGCAGTTCTTC.

The chain recombines TRBV7-2 with TRBJ2-7, with 13 bases lining up with TRBD2. The CDR3 extends over 15 amino acids. CDR1 and CDR2 from the germline V gene are SGHTA and FQGNSA. V was clipped by 5 bases and J by 7 bases; unmatched bases: 8. The CDR3 DNA reads as TGTGCCAGCAGCCGGGGACTAGCGGGGTATGGGGAGCAGTACTTC. Encoded protein: CASSRGLAGYGEQYF. Together with reference TRBV7-2 and TRBJ2-7, the CDR3 gives the full variable domain: GAGVSQSPSNKVTEKGKDVELRCDPISGHTALYWYRQSLGQGLEFLIYFQGNSAPDKSGLPSDRFSAERTGGSVSTLTIQRTQQEDSAVYLCASSRGLAGYGEQYFGPGTRLTVT.

V usage is TRBV11-2 and J usage is TRBJ2-7; TRBD2 matches 7 bases. The V gene end was trimmed by 2 bases and the J gene end by 7 bases; junction bases not matched to a gene: 8. The CDR3 has 14 amino acids. Germline loops: CDR1 SGHAT, CDR2 FQNNGV. CDR3 loop: CASSLLGRASEQYF. CDR3 coding DNA: TGTGCCAGCAGCTTATTAGGGAGGGCCTCTGAGCAGTACTTC.

The gene calls are TRBV5-1 and TRBJ2-5; TRBD1 agrees at 8 bases. The length of the CDR3 is 15 residues. V trimming: 4 bases; J trimming: 5 bases; junction bases outside the gene matches: 10. Germline assignment: CDR1 SGHRS and CDR2 YFSETQ. The DNA of the CDR3 is TGCGCCAGCAGCGCGACAGGGGTTACCGGGGAGACCCAGTACTTC. Its translation is CASSATGVTGETQYF.

The V call is TRBV9, the J call TRBJ2-5; tentatively, D is TRBD2 (6 bases). This CDR3 has 16 amino acids. With 5 bases removed from V and 5 bases from J, the gap between germline ends came to 22 bases. The germline V gene has CDR1 SGDLS and CDR2 YYNGEE. The DNA for the CDR3 is TGTGCCAGCAGTGTTACCGGGACTCGGGTTATGGAGACCCAGTACTTC. Translating gives CASSVTGTRVMETQYF.

The chain recombines TRBV7-9 with TRBJ2-2; no clear D gene. This CDR3 region has 13 residues. V was pared by 5 bases and J by 7 bases, with 11 bases between. Germline V gene lookup returns CDR1 SEHNR and CDR2 FQNEAQ (reference sequence). This CDR3 is CASSPNTFGELFF. The CDR3 nucleotides are TGTGCCAGCAGCCCAAACACATTCGGGGAGCTGTTTTTT. Variable domain in full (rest from reference TRBV7-9 and TRBJ2-2): DTGVSQNPRHKITKRGQNVTFRCDPISEHNRLYWYRQTLGQGPEFLTYFQNEAQLEKSRLLSDRFSAERPKGSFSTLEIQRTEQGDSAMYLCASSPNTFGELFFGEGSRLTVL.

This clone came up once. The chain joins TRBV28 to TRBJ2-3, with 8 bases that match TRBD1. Germline CDR1 reads MDHEN; CDR2 reads SYDVKM. The CDR3 extends over 13 amino acids. The ends lost 6 bases at V and 4 bases at J; junction bases unmatched: 3. CDR3 sequence: CASRATGADTQYF. Written as DNA, the CDR3 is TGTGCCAGCAGGGCGACAGGGGCAGATACGCAGTATTTT.